Listed here are 5 T cell receptor beta chains from one sample, sequenced in a study of breast tumors, draining lymph nodes, adjacent tissues. TCRdb reprocessed the multiplex PCR reads via MiXCR and lists one record per CDR3 protein. The sample includes fewer than 300,000 distinct CDR3 sequences, about 34% of them seen just once. Axillary draining lymph nodes of breast cancer patients supplied the node samples. The source material was axillary lymph node tissue. These TCRs come from a female donor with breast cancer. Some clones in this sample may be carry-over from other donors' samples.

The sample holds many counts of this clonotype. The chain has TRBV27 and TRBJ1-6; TRBD1 is a possible D gene (5 bases). Trimming cost V 6 bases and J 0 bases, with 9 bases left between them. Germline V CDR1 and CDR2: MNHEY, SMNVEV (reference sequence). This CDR3 region has 15 residues. This CDR3 is CASRRQSSYNSPLHF. The DNA for the CDR3 is TGTGCCAGCAGACGACAGAGCTCCTATAATTCACCCCTCCACTTT.

J is TRBJ1-4 and V is TRBV13; unclear D gene. Trimming took 0 bases from V and 7 from J, leaving 15 bases between them. Germline loops: CDR1 PRHDT, CDR2 FYEKMQ (reference sequence). This CDR3 contains 16 residues. CDR3 DNA sequence: TGTGCCAGCAGCTTAGGGACTAGCGGGGTTAGTGAAAAACTGTTTTTT. Residues: CASSLGTSGVSEKLFF.

On this clonotype itself: Since a much larger clone is just one base distant, this may be a read error. The rearrangement links TRBV7-9 to TRBJ2-1, with D possibly TRBD2 on 5 matching bases. Per germline, CDR1 SEHNR and CDR2 FQNEAQ (reference sequence). Trimming cost V 4 bases and J 6 bases, with 16 bases left between them. CDR3 length equals 15 residues. CDR3 nucleotide sequence: TGTGCCAGCAGCTCCGTTGGCGGGTGGGTCAATGAGCAGTTCTTC. This gives the protein CASSSVGGWVNEQFF.

This clonotype was detected many times. J is TRBJ1-4 and V is TRBV15; D uncertain. CDR1 is LNHNV and CDR2 is YYDKDF in the germline V gene (reference sequence). V was pared by 5 bases and J by 7 bases, with 20 bases between. The CDR3 sequence is 16 residues long. As DNA, the CDR3 is TGTGCCACCAGCGCGGGTTCGGTCACCCGGGGTGAAAAACTGTTTTTT. This sequence encodes CATSAGSVTRGEKLFF. Full variable domain (missing parts from reference TRBV15 and TRBJ1-4): DAMVIQNPRYQVTQFGKPVTLSCSQTLNHNVMYWYQQKSSQAPKLLFHYYDKDFNNEADTPDNFQSRRPNTSFCFLDIRSPGLGDTAMYLCATSAGSVTRGEKLFFGSGTQLSVL.

The V gene is TRBV25-1, the J gene TRBJ2-7; 9 nucleotides agree with TRBD2. Germline lookup yields CDR1 MGHDK and CDR2 SYGVNS. The CDR3 is 15 residues long. The CDR3 nucleotides read TGTGCTAGGAAGGGGGGAGCGGGAGGTCCCTACGAGCAGTACTTC. Encoded protein: CARKGGAGGPYEQYF.